The sequence of this TCR beta chain was determined in a study of immune evolution from preneoplasia to lung adenocarcinoma. Nucleic acids came from premalignant or tumor cells enriched by macro-dissection. Here immunoSEQ multiplex PCR was the method, and the copy in TCRdb shows in-frame clones only, minus some. The sample lists some 8,300 clones; roughly four fifths were seen once. Concerning this clone itself: The antigen remains undetermined.

The CDR3 runs to 15 residues. After removal of 3 bases from V and 5 bases from J, the junction contained 10 bases not matched to a gene. Germline V gives CDR1 MGHDK, CDR2 SYGVNS. General study results and limits: Normal lung had highest clonality; later lesions appeared denser, more diverse.

This clonotype was obtained from a person aged 45 to 69 with lung adenocarcinoma. The chain has TRBV25-1 and TRBJ2-7, with 7 bases identical to TRBD2. Sequenced: FFPE invasive lung adenocarcinoma tissue. The CDR3 loop is CASSELGGGPNEQYF. CDR3 in DNA: TGTGCCAGCAGTGAGCTCGGGGGAGGGCCCAACGAGCAGTACTTC.